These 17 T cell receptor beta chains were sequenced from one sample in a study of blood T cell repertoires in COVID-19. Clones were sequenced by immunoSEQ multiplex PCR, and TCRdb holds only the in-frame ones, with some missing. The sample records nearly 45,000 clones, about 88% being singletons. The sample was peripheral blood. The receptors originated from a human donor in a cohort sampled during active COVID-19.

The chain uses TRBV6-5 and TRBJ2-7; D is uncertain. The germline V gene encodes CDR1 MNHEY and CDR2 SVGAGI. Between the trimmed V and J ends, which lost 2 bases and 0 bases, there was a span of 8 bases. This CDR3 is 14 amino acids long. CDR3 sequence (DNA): TGTGCCAGCAGTTACATCGGTTACTCCTACGAGCAGTACGTC. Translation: CASSYIGYSYEQYV.

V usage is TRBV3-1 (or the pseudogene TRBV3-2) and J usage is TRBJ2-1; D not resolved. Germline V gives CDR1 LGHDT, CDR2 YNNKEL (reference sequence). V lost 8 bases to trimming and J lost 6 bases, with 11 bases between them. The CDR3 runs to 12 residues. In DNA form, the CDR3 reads TGTGCCAGCTCTATTGGTAGCAATGAGCAGTTCTTC. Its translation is CASSIGSNEQFF.

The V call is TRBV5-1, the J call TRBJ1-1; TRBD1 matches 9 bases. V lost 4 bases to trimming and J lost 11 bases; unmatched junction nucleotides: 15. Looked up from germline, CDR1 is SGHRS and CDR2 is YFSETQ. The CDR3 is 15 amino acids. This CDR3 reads CASSASVPGQGPAFF. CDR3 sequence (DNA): TGCGCCAGCAGCGCGTCCGTCCCGGGACAGGGACCGGCTTTCTTT.

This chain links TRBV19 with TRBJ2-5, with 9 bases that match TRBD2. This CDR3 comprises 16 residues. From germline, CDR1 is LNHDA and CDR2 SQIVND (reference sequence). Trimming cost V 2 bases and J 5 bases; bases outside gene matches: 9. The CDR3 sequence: CASSISSGGRGETQYF. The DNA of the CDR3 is TGTGCCAGTAGTATATCGAGCGGGGGGAGAGGGGAGACCCAGTACTTC.

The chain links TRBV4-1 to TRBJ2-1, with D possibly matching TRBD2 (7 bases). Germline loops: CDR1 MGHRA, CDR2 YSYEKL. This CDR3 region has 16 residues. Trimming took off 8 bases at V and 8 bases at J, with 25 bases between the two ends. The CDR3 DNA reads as TGCGCCAGCGGAGAGGTCCCGGGGGGCCTGGGCCATGAGCAGTTCTTC. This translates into CASGEVPGGLGHEQFF.

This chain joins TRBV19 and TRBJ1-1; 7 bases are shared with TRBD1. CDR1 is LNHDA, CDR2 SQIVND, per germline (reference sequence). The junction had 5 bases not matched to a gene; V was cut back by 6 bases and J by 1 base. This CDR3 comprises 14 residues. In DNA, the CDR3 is TGTGCCAGTAGAGACAGGGAAGGGAACACTGAAGCTTTCTTT. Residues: CASRDREGNTEAFF.

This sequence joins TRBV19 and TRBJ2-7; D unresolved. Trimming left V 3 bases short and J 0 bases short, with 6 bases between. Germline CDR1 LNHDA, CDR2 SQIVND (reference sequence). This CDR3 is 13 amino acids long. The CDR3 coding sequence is TGTGCCAGTAGTATTGACACCTCCTACGAGCAGTACTTC. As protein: CASSIDTSYEQYF.

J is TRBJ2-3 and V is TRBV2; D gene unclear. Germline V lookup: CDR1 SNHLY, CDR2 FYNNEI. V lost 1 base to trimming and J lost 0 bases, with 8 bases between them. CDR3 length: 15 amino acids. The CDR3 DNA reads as TGTGCCAGCAGTGAAGACAGCCTGAGCACAGATACGCAGTATTTT. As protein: CASSEDSLSTDTQYF.

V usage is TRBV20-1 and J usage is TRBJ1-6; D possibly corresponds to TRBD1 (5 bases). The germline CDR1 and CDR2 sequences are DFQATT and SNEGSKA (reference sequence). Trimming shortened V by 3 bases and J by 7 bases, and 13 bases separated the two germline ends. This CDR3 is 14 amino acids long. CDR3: CSASGGVGNSPLHF. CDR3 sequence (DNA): TGCAGTGCTAGTGGGGGGGTGGGGAATTCACCCCTCCACTTT.

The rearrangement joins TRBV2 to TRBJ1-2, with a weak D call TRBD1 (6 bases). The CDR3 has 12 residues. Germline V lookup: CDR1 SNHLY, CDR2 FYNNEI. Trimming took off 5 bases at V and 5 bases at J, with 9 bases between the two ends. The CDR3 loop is CASSTGWYGYTF. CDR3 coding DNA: TGTGCCAGCAGTACAGGGTGGTATGGCTACACCTTC.

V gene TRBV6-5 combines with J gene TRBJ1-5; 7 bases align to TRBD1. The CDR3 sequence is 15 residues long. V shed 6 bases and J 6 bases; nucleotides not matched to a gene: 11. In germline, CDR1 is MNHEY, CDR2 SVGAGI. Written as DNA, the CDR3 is TGTGCCAGCAGGCCCCGGACAGGCGTTGGTCAGCCCCAGCATTTT. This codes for CASRPRTGVGQPQHF.

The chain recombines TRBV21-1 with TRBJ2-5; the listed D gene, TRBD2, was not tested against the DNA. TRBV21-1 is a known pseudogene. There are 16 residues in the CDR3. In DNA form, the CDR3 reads TGTGCCAGCAGCAAAGCCAGCGGGGGGGCCGGGAGTACCCAGTACTTC. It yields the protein CASSKASGGAGSTQYF.

CDR3 sequence reads: CASSQMTGDTQYF. CDR3 bases: TGTGCCAGCAGCCAGATGACTGGGGATACGCAGTATTTT. This chain uses TRBV3-1 (or the pseudogene TRBV3-2) with TRBJ2-3; the D is unclear. The CDR3 is made up of 13 amino acids. Deletions cut 3 bases from V and 6 bases from J, with 10 bases between. In germline, CDR1 is LGHDT, CDR2 YNNKEL (reference sequence).

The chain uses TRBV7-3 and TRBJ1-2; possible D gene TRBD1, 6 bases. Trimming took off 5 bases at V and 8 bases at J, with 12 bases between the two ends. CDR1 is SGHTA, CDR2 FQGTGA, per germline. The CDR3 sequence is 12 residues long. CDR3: CASSTRQVGYTF. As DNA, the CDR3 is TGTGCCAGCAGCACCCGACAGGTGGGCTACACCTTC.

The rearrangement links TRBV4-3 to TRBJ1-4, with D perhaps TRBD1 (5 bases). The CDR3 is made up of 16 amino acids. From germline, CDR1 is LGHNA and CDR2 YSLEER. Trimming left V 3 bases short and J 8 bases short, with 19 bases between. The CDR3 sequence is CASSHRGRSGGEKLFF. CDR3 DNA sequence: TGCGCCAGCAGCCACCGGGGGAGGTCGGGAGGAGAAAAACTGTTTTTT.

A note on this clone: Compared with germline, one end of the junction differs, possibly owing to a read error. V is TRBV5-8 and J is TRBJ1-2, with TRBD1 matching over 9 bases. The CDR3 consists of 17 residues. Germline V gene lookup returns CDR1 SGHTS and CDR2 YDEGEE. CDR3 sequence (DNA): TGTGCCAGCAGCTTGGGGCACCCGGGACAGGGAAACTCTGGCTACACCTTC. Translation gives CASSLGHPGQGNSGYTF.

CDR3 in amino acids: CASSQEGQGAREQFF. The CDR3 DNA is TGTGCCAGCAGCCAAGAGGGACAGGGGGCGCGAGAGCAGTTCTTC. The rearrangement uses TRBV4-2 and TRBJ2-1; 12 positions match TRBD1. The germline CDR1 and CDR2 sequences are LGHNA and YNFKEQ. V gave up 0 bases and J gave up 10 bases; unmatched junction bases: 4. This CDR3 has 15 amino acids.